These 26 T cell receptor beta chains were all obtained from the same sample, sequenced in a study of blood T cell repertoires in COVID-19. The repertoire was sequenced with immunoSEQ multiplex PCR; TCRdb's copy has only in-frame clones and lacks some. The repertoire holds roughly 170,000 clones, with approximately 82% as singletons. Sequences were obtained from PBMCs or T cells enriched from blood (not recorded which). All receptors derive from a woman aged 45-65 years who had recovered from COVID-19.

This chain joins TRBV29-1 and TRBJ1-2; the D is unclear. The germline V gene has CDR1 SQVTM and CDR2 ANQGSEA. V was trimmed by 7 bases and J by 4 bases, leaving 16 bases between them. This CDR3 has 13 amino acids. CDR3 nucleotide sequence: TGCAGCGACCGAGCGGGTCTATTCTATGGCTACACCTTC. Translating it yields CSDRAGLFYGYTF.

The chain recombines TRBV15 with TRBJ1-1; TRBD1 is a possible D gene (5 bases). The length of the CDR3 is 14 residues. Germline loops: CDR1 LNHNV, CDR2 YYDKDF (reference sequence). V was shortened by 9 bases and J by 5 bases, with 19 bases between the two germline ends. The chain's CDR3 is CATGRVGGFTEAFF. The CDR3 coding sequence is TGTGCCACTGGCAGGGTGGGGGGTTTTACTGAAGCTTTCTTT.

The chain couples TRBV2 to TRBJ2-3; D unclear. Germline values: CDR1 SNHLY, CDR2 FYNNEI. Trimming pared 4 bases from V and 2 bases from J, leaving 13 bases between. CDR3 size: 15 residues. The CDR3 nucleotides are TGTGCCAGCAGTGTGTCCCCGTACTCCACAGATACGCAGTATTTT. Its translation is CASSVSPYSTDTQYF.

The chain employs TRBV6-5 and TRBJ2-1; 8 bases fit TRBD2. The CDR3 is made up of 15 amino acids. Germline V gene lookup returns CDR1 MNHEY and CDR2 SVGAGI. J gave up 6 bases and V 8 bases, and 12 bases lay outside the gene matches. The CDR3, as DNA: TGTGCCAGCTCTCAAGGGCTAGCGGGCGGCAATGAGCAGTTCTTC. Protein sequence: CASSQGLAGGNEQFF.

The J gene is TRBJ2-3, the V gene TRBV6-4; TRBD2 aligns across 9 bases. Losses at the gene ends were 0 bases for V and 4 bases for J; bases not matched to a gene: 5. This CDR3 is built from 16 residues. CDR1 is MRHNA and CDR2 is SNTAGT in the germline V gene. CDR3 residues: CASSDSGAGGADTQYF. The CDR3 DNA sequence: TGTGCCAGCAGTGACTCCGGCGCGGGAGGGGCAGATACGCAGTATTTT.

V is TRBV7-2 and J is TRBJ2-3; 14 positions match TRBD2. This CDR3 is 17 amino acids long. Looked up from germline, CDR1 is SGHTA and CDR2 is FQGNSA. Trimming took 5 bases from V and 1 from J; bases not matched to a gene: 5. CDR3 sequence (DNA): TGTGCCAGCAGCAGGGGGACTAGCGGGGGTCGCACAGATACGCAGTATTTT. Its protein is CASSRGTSGGRTDTQYF. Looking up the rest from reference TRBV7-2 and TRBJ2-3 gives the full variable domain: GAGVSQSPSNKVTEKGKDVELRCDPISGHTALYWYRQSLGQGLEFLIYFQGNSAPDKSGLPSDRFSAERTGGSVSTLTIQRTQQEDSAVYLCASSRGTSGGRTDTQYFGPGTRLTVL.

The DNA for the CDR3 is TGTGCCAGCAGCCAAGGTAGCGTACGGACAGATACGCAGTATTTT. Residues: CASSQGSVRTDTQYF. The genes are TRBV4-2 and TRBJ2-3, with D tentatively TRBD2 (5 bases). The CDR3 is made up of 15 amino acids. Between the trimmed V and J ends, which lost 1 base and 3 bases, there was a span of 11 bases. Germline V gene sequence: CDR1 LGHNA, CDR2 YNFKEQ.

This clone was seen more than once but under ten times. The chain is built from TRBV29-1 and TRBJ1-1, with D perhaps TRBD1 (6 bases). V was trimmed by 6 bases and J by 4 bases, leaving 12 bases between them. CDR3 length equals 12 residues. Germline V gives CDR1 SQVTM, CDR2 ANQGSEA. The CDR3 DNA is TGCAGCGTCACTACAGGGATCACTGAAGCTTTCTTT. Translating gives CSVTTGITEAFF. Combining the CDR3 with reference TRBV29-1 and TRBJ1-1 gives the whole variable domain SAVISQKPSRDICQRGTSLTIQCQVDSQVTMMFWYRQQPGQSLTLIATANQGSEATYESGFVIDKFPISRPNLTFSTLTVSNMSPEDSSIYLCSVTTGITEAFFGQGTRLTVV.

The V call is TRBV3-1 (or the pseudogene TRBV3-2), the J call TRBJ2-2; D remains unclear. This CDR3 contains 13 residues. V was pared by 4 bases and J by 2 bases, with 5 bases between. CDR1 and CDR2 (germline): LGHDT, YNNKEL (reference sequence). For the CDR3, the DNA is TGTGCCAGCAGCCGAGGAAACACCGGGGAGCTGTTTTTT. It codes for CASSRGNTGELFF.

V is TRBV5-5 and J is TRBJ2-7; the match to TRBD2 covers 12 bases. The V gene end was trimmed by 0 bases and the J gene end by 9 bases; junction bases not matched to a gene: 13. The germline CDR1 and CDR2 sequences are SGHKS and YYEKEE (reference sequence). This CDR3 has 17 residues. The CDR3 coding sequence is TGTGCCAGCAGCTTGGGGACTAGCGGGGATCTCCTACGAGGGCAGTACTTC. Protein sequence: CASSLGTSGDLLRGQYF.

This clone was counted a single time. This chain uses TRBV5-1 with TRBJ2-7; TRBD2 might be the D (7 bases). V dropped 0 bases and J dropped 7 bases, with 20 bases sitting between them. The CDR3 extends over 16 amino acids. CDR1 and CDR2 (germline): SGHRS, YFSETQ. CDR3 nucleotide sequence: TGCGCCAGCAGCTTGGAAGGGGGGGCCGTCCAGAGGGAGCAGTACTTC. It translates to CASSLEGGAVQREQYF.

This rearrangement joins TRBV4-2 to TRBJ2-7; unclear D gene. The length of the CDR3 is 11 residues. Germline assignment: CDR1 LGHNA and CDR2 YNFKEQ. Trimming left V 4 bases short and J 4 bases short, with 5 bases between. The CDR3 DNA is TGTGCCAGCAGCCTAAATTACGAGCAGTACTTC. Translating it yields CASSLNYEQYF.

The chain recombines TRBV21-1 with TRBJ1-6. TRBV21-1 is a pseudogene locus. The CDR3 runs to 14 residues. Here the CDR3 DNA reads TGTGCCAGCAGCAAGTACGAGGGTAGGTCACCCCTCCACTTT. As protein: CASSKYEGRSPLHF.

The rearrangement links TRBV4-2 to TRBJ2-7, with D possibly being TRBD2 (6 bases). The CDR3 is 15 amino acids. CDR1 is LGHNA and CDR2 is YNFKEQ in the germline V gene. The germline V and J ends were trimmed by 0 bases and 3 bases, with 12 bases remaining between them. CDR3 nucleotides: TGTGCCAGCAGCCAAGATCGGGGGACTGGCTACGAGCAGTACTTC. It encodes CASSQDRGTGYEQYF.

The chain employs TRBV28 and TRBJ1-4, with D hard to call. Germline V CDR1 and CDR2: MDHEN, SYDVKM. The CDR3 covers 15 residues. V dropped 7 bases and J dropped 0 bases, with 12 bases sitting between them. Here the CDR3 DNA reads TGTGCCAGCAAATACTTTGGTGCAACTAATGAAAAACTGTTTTTT. This codes for CASKYFGATNEKLFF.

This chain uses TRBV5-4 with TRBJ2-1; a weak D match, TRBD1 (5 bases). Germline V lookup: CDR1 SGHNT, CDR2 YYREEE (reference sequence). There are 14 residues in the CDR3. The germline V and J ends were trimmed by 0 bases and 3 bases, with 7 bases remaining between them. The CDR3 reads CASSLGQSYNEQFF. CDR3 in DNA: TGTGCCAGCAGCTTGGGACAGAGCTACAATGAGCAGTTCTTC.

The J gene is TRBJ1-2, the V gene TRBV6-5; unclear D gene. CDR1 MNHEY and CDR2 SVGAGI come from the germline V gene. Trimming removed 11 bases from V and 4 bases from J, with 14 bases in between. The CDR3 consists of 12 residues. CDR3: CASGGDAYGYTF. The CDR3 bases are TGTGCCTCAGGCGGGGATGCCTATGGCTACACCTTC.

This clone appeared once. The chain couples TRBV5-4 to TRBJ2-1; 8 bases line up with TRBD2. V lost 5 bases and J lost 6; bases outside the gene matches: 13. The CDR3 has 16 residues. Germline V gene lookup returns CDR1 SGHNT and CDR2 YYREEE (reference sequence). In DNA, the CDR3 is TGTGCCAGCAGTCAGATATCGCCGGGAGGGAGCAATGAGCAGTTCTTC. It yields the protein CASSQISPGGSNEQFF.

The chain has TRBV9 and TRBJ1-2; 7 bases agree with TRBD1. V shed 0 bases and J 4 bases; nucleotides not matched to a gene: 3. The CDR3 totals 14 residues. The germline CDR1 and CDR2 sequences are SGDLS and YYNGEE. CDR3 nucleotides: TGTGCCAGCAGCGTAGAGGACAGGACCTATGGCTACACCTTC. This translates into CASSVEDRTYGYTF.

This clone was detected only a few times. The gene calls are TRBV11-2 and TRBJ2-1; 11 bases match TRBD2. Germline CDR1 SGHAT, CDR2 FQNNGV. This CDR3 spans 17 amino acids. V dropped 1 base and J dropped 10; count of bases not matched to a gene: 12. The CDR3: CASSLVGLAGGGKEQFF. In DNA, the CDR3 is TGTGCCAGCAGCTTAGTCGGTCTAGCGGGAGGCGGGAAGGAGCAGTTCTTC.

This chain uses TRBV2 with TRBJ2-1; D perhaps matches TRBD2 (5 bases). V shed 6 bases and J shed 0 bases, with 12 bases lying between them. The CDR3 extends over 15 amino acids. Per the germline V gene, CDR1 is SNHLY and CDR2 is FYNNEI. CDR3 nucleotides: TGTGCCAGCAGGCCACCTGGGAGCTCCTACAATGAGCAGTTCTTC. As protein: CASRPPGSSYNEQFF.

The table lists this clone with a few counts. The chain is built from TRBV9 and TRBJ1-6; no clear D. The CDR3 is made up of 15 amino acids. Germline assignment: CDR1 SGDLS and CDR2 YYNGEE. Trimming cost V 0 bases and J 9 bases, with 13 bases left between them. The CDR3 loop is CASSVDPEAGSPLHF. For the CDR3, the DNA is TGTGCCAGCAGCGTAGACCCCGAAGCAGGTTCACCCCTCCACTTT.

V is TRBV30 and J is TRBJ1-3; D uncertain. The germline CDR1 and CDR2 sequences are GTSNPN and SVGIG (reference sequence). Trimming removed 5 bases at V and 4 bases at J, with 9 bases between. The CDR3 spans 12 residues. This chain's CDR3 is CAWDDGGNTIYF. The CDR3 DNA reads TGTGCCTGGGACGACGGGGGAAACACCATATATTTT.

The CDR3 loop reads CASQPSSGNTIYF. The CDR3 DNA reads as TGTGCCAGCCAACCGAGCTCTGGAAACACCATATATTTT. V usage is TRBV7-9 and J usage is TRBJ1-3; D gene ambiguous. Germline CDR1 SEHNR, CDR2 FQNEAQ (reference sequence). V was trimmed by 8 bases and J by 0 bases, leaving 8 bases between them. The CDR3 is 13 amino acids. Combining the CDR3 with reference TRBV7-9 and TRBJ1-3 gives the whole variable domain DTGVSQNPRHKITKRGQNVTFRCDPISEHNRLYWYRQTLGQGPEFLTYFQNEAQLEKSRLLSDRFSAERPKGSFSTLEIQRTEQGDSAMYLCASQPSSGNTIYFGEGSWLTVV.

V usage is TRBV5-8 and J usage is TRBJ1-4; TRBD1 aligns across 8 bases. The CDR3 covers 16 residues. The germline CDR1 and CDR2 sequences are SGHTS and YDEGEE. V lost 4 bases and J lost 5; bases outside the gene matches: 10. CDR3 DNA: TGTGCCAGCAGCCCGGGGACAGGACTCCCCAATGAAAAACTGTTTTTT. Translated, it gives CASSPGTGLPNEKLFF.

The chain employs TRBV6-5 and TRBJ1-2; the D gene is possibly TRBD1 (5 bases). Trimming took off 0 bases at V and 4 bases at J, with 15 bases between the two ends. The CDR3 is made up of 16 amino acids. Germline CDR1 is MNHEY and CDR2 is SVGAGI. The CDR3 reads CASSYSSGAGPYGYTF. In DNA, the CDR3 is TGTGCCAGCAGTTACTCGTCGGGTGCAGGGCCCTATGGCTACACCTTC.